Following are 20 T cell receptor beta chains from one sample sequenced in a study of T cell repertoires in cytomegalovirus infection. MiXCR, run by TCRdb on the reads, gives a single entry per CDR3 protein. The profile shows fewer than 350,000 distinct CDR3 sequences, around 29% of them singletons. Their antigens remain unidentified. The sample was cultured PBMCs, taken from culture after CMV antigen stimulation. These receptors originate from a human donor in good health (CMV status not recorded). Some clones in this sample may be carry-over from other donors' samples.

This clonotype occurred many times. This chain links TRBV12-3 or TRBV12-4 with TRBJ2-1; 9 bases match TRBD2. This CDR3 region has 16 residues. Trimming cost V 7 bases and J 3 bases; bases outside gene matches: 10. The chain's CDR3 is CASILAGEILYNEQFF. CDR3 sequence (DNA): TGTGCCAGCATCTTAGCGGGAGAGATCCTCTACAATGAGCAGTTCTTC.

CDR3 protein: CSASIAGANVLTF. In DNA form, the CDR3 reads TGCAGTGCTAGTATTGCTGGGGCCAACGTCCTGACTTTC. The chain employs TRBV20-1 and TRBJ2-6, with unresolved D. Germline V lookup: CDR1 DFQATT, CDR2 SNEGSKA (reference sequence). The V end was cut by 3 bases, the J end by 2 bases, with 5 bases between. The length of the CDR3 is 13 residues.

This clonotype has a handful of counts. The chain links TRBV6-5 to TRBJ1-2, with 10 nucleotides matching TRBD1. Germline loops: CDR1 MNHEY, CDR2 SVGAGI. This CDR3 region has 14 residues. After removal of 4 bases from V and 14 bases from J, the junction contained 13 bases not matched to a gene. CDR3 amino acids: CASSSPSGTGADTF. In DNA form, the CDR3 reads TGTGCCAGCAGTTCCCCCTCGGGGACAGGGGCTGATACCTTC.

This clonotype appeared a few times. This CDR3 reads CASSTMSGTRPGEQYF. CDR3 DNA sequence: TGTGCCAGCAGCACAATGTCTGGGACTCGCCCCGGGGAGCAGTACTTC. The chain carries TRBV5-6 and TRBJ2-7; D might be TRBD2 (6 bases). The V end lost 4 bases, the J end lost 7 bases, and 24 bases lay between the germline ends. Germline V CDR1 and CDR2: SGHDT, YYEEEE. The length of the CDR3 is 16 residues.

The genes are TRBV7-2 and TRBJ1-1, with D possibly TRBD1 on 6 matching bases. The CDR3 has 12 residues. Trimming stripped 8 bases from V and 10 bases from J, with 17 bases between. Germline V gene lookup returns CDR1 SGHTA and CDR2 FQGNSA. CDR3 region: CASCTGRWGAFF. The CDR3 bases are TGTGCCAGCTGTACAGGGCGCTGGGGAGCTTTCTTT.

This clonotype has ten or more counts. This chain links TRBV7-8 with TRBJ1-1; D may be TRBD1 (5 bases). From germline, CDR1 is SGHVS and CDR2 FQNEAQ. With 3 bases removed from V and 4 bases from J, the gap between germline ends came to 18 bases. CDR3 size: 16 residues. This chain's CDR3 is CASSLGHSWPSTEAFF. The CDR3 DNA reads as TGTGCCAGCAGCTTGGGGCATTCCTGGCCGAGCACTGAAGCTTTCTTT.

This clonotype was observed a handful of times. The CDR3 nucleotides read TGTGCTAGTGTCAGCAGGGGGGACACTGAAGCTTTCTTT. Translation: CASVSRGDTEAFF. The V and J genes are TRBV12-5 and TRBJ1-1; 7 nucleotides match TRBD1. The V gene's germline CDR1 is LGHNT and CDR2 FRNRAP. The CDR3 spans 13 residues. Trimming took 7 bases from V and 3 from J; bases not matched to a gene: 5.

V and J are TRBV6-2 or TRBV6-3 and TRBJ2-7; D not certain. This CDR3 comprises 14 residues. The germline CDR1 and CDR2 sequences are MNHEY and SVGEGT. Trimming removed 6 bases from V and 2 bases from J, with 14 bases in between. The CDR3: CASRRGVGPYEQYF. The CDR3 nucleotides read TGTGCCAGCAGAAGAGGAGTCGGCCCCTACGAGCAGTACTTC.

The DNA for the CDR3 is TGTGCCAGCAGTAACACGCCAGAAGCTTTCTTT. It specifies CASSNTPEAFF. The rearrangement joins TRBV6-2 or TRBV6-3 to TRBJ1-1; D gene ambiguous. The germline V gene encodes CDR1 MNHEY and CDR2 SVGEGT. This CDR3 region has 11 residues. V dropped 5 bases and J dropped 8 bases, with 9 bases sitting between them.

This clonotype was counted many times. The J gene is TRBJ1-5, the V gene TRBV7-8, with 9 positions matching TRBD1. The CDR3 loop spans 15 amino acids. CDR1 is SGHVS, CDR2 FQNEAQ, per germline. J gave up 5 bases and V 4 bases, and 6 bases lay outside the gene matches. The chain's CDR3 is CASSSTQGAYQPQHF. The CDR3 bases are TGTGCCAGCAGCTCAACACAGGGGGCCTATCAGCCCCAGCATTTT.

The chain carries TRBV28 and TRBJ2-5; 9 nucleotides agree with TRBD2. J gave up 0 bases and V 6 bases, and 8 bases lay outside the gene matches. The CDR3 is 16 amino acids. Looked up from germline, CDR1 is MDHEN and CDR2 is SYDVKM. The DNA of the CDR3 is TGTGCCAGCAGCCGTACTAGCGGGCCGTACCAAGAGACCCAGTACTTC. This translates into CASSRTSGPYQETQYF. Filled out from reference TRBV28 and TRBJ2-5, the complete variable domain reads DVKVTQSSRYLVKRTGEKVFLECVQDMDHENMFWYRQDPGLGLRLIYFSYDVKMKEKGDIPEGYSVSREKKERFSLILESASTNQTSMYLCASSRTSGPYQETQYFGPGTRLLVL.

This clonotype was recorded many times. The chain is built from TRBV6-5 and TRBJ1-2; perhaps TRBD1 as D (5 bases). Germline CDR1 reads MNHEY; CDR2 reads SVGAGI. The V and J ends lost 4 bases and 14 bases respectively, with 23 bases between them. The CDR3 consists of 14 residues. The CDR3 DNA reads TGTGCCAGCAGTTCCATCGACAGCGTTGCGTCGCGGACCTTC. Its translation is CASSSIDSVASRTF.

The chain is built from TRBV28 and TRBJ1-2; D unresolved. Trimming cost V 8 bases and J 5 bases, with 21 bases left between them. CDR1 and CDR2 from the germline V gene are MDHEN and SYDVKM. The CDR3 totals 15 residues. The CDR3 region is CASGSPGGGIYGYTF. The CDR3 region has the DNA TGTGCCAGCGGATCCCCAGGCGGAGGGATTTATGGCTACACCTTC.

The chain joins TRBV12-3 or TRBV12-4 to TRBJ1-2, with D hard to call. V was trimmed by 5 bases and J by 2 bases, leaving 6 bases between them. The CDR3 length is 12 residues. CDR3 sequence reads: CASSQRNYGYTF. The CDR3 DNA reads as TGTGCCAGCAGTCAGAGGAACTATGGCTACACCTTC.

The chain combines TRBV28 with TRBJ1-1, with 7 bases matching TRBD1. The CDR3 is 13 residues long. The ends lost 4 bases at V and 8 bases at J; junction bases unmatched: 7. Germline V gene lookup returns CDR1 MDHEN and CDR2 SYDVKM. The CDR3 sequence is CASSSGRTGEAFF. As DNA, the CDR3 is TGTGCCAGCAGTTCGGGGAGGACAGGAGAAGCTTTCTTT.

This clonotype was counted a few times. The chain uses TRBV4-2 and TRBJ2-5; TRBD1 aligns across 7 bases. This CDR3 is 14 amino acids long. Germline-derived CDR1 and CDR2 are LGHNA and YNFKEQ. V lost 4 bases, J lost 3 bases, and 5 bases stayed unmatched. The CDR3 DNA sequence: TGTGCCAGCAGCCCCCCTGGACAGGAAGAGACCCAGTACTTC. Its translation: CASSPPGQEETQYF.

This clonotype was recorded a few times. The chain links TRBV27 to TRBJ2-7; D perhaps matches TRBD2 (6 bases). V was trimmed by 7 bases and J by 6 bases, leaving 19 bases between them. The CDR3 loop spans 14 amino acids. Germline assignment: CDR1 MNHEY and CDR2 SMNVEV (reference sequence). The CDR3 region is CASTSWGGRSEQYF. The CDR3, as DNA: TGTGCCAGCACCTCTTGGGGAGGCAGATCCGAGCAGTACTTC.

This rearrangement joins TRBV20-1 to TRBJ2-1; D is perhaps TRBD2 (7 bases). V dropped 3 bases and J dropped 1 base, with 16 bases sitting between them. CDR3 length equals 16 residues. Per the germline V gene, CDR1 is DFQATT and CDR2 is SNEGSKA (reference sequence). The CDR3 spells CSASLGGGASYNEQFF. CDR3 DNA: TGCAGTGCTAGTTTAGGTGGGGGGGCATCCTACAATGAGCAGTTCTTC.

The V call is TRBV7-2, the J call TRBJ2-4, with a weak D call TRBD2 (5 bases). Germline V lookup: CDR1 SGHTA, CDR2 FQGNSA. Trimming took 0 bases from V and 8 from J, leaving 8 bases between them. The CDR3 extends over 13 amino acids. CDR3 residues: CASSLASADIQYF. For the CDR3, the DNA is TGTGCCAGCAGCTTAGCTAGCGCAGACATTCAGTACTTC.

This chain joins TRBV13 and TRBJ1-2; D uncertain. The CDR3 has 16 amino acids. The V gene's germline CDR1 is PRHDT and CDR2 FYEKMQ (reference sequence). The V end was cut by 0 bases, the J end by 0 bases, with 11 bases between. The CDR3 DNA reads TGTGCCAGCAGCTTAGGTCCGGGAACCACTAACTATGGCTACACCTTC. Translation: CASSLGPGTTNYGYTF.